Listed below are T cell receptor beta chains from one sample, sequenced in a study of T cell responses to AZD1222 COVID-19 vaccine. Some clones are missing from TCRdb's copy, which holds only in-frame ones; the method was immunoSEQ multiplex PCR. The sample shows around 130,000 clones, around 89% of them seen only once. The specimen comprised peripheral blood, sampled 28 days after the second AZD1222 dose. The receptor set was obtained from an adult who received the AZD1222 COVID-19 vaccine. Each CDR3 is given with its conserved first and last residue. A D gene is named only where the DNA matches it firmly. Size values are once, few and many counts, or a class for expanded clones, and some rows have none.

v_gene	d_gene	abundance	j_gene	CDR3nt	CDR3aa
TRBV2	-	-	TRBJ2-3	TGTGCCATCCATAACAGGGACCCCACAGATACGCAGTATTTT	CAIHNRDPTDTQYF
TRBV19	TRBD1	-	TRBJ1-4	TGTGCCAGTAACGTCGACAGGGTGGTAGGAGAAAAACTGTTTTTT	CASNVDRVVGEKLFF
TRBV12-3/TRBV12-4	-	-	TRBJ2-1	TGTGCCAGCAGTCCTCAACGGGTTACTGAGCAGTTCTTC	CASSPQRVTEQFF
TRBV28	-	once	TRBJ1-1	TGTGCCAGCAGCGTGGGTCGGGGGACGACTGAAGCTTTCTTT	CASSVGRGTTEAFF
TRBV20-1	-	-	TRBJ1-1	TGCAGTGCTAGAGATCAAGGGTACGGTTTCTTT	CSARDQGYGFF
TRBV3-1/TRBV3-2	-	-	TRBJ1-1	TGTGCCAGCAGCCTTGGGGTTATGAACACTGAAGCTTTCTTT	CASSLGVMNTEAFF
TRBV27	TRBD1	-	TRBJ1-1	TGTGCCAGCAGTCCGCCAGGGGGGACAGGGACAACTTTCTTT	CASSPPGGTGTTFF
TRBV15	-	-	TRBJ1-5	TGTGCCACCAGCAGAGCCATCTCCAATCAGCCCCAGCATTTT	CATSRAISNQPQHF
TRBV7-8	-	once	TRBJ1-5	TGTGCCAGCAGCGCCTATAGGATTCACGGCAATCAGCCCCAGCATTTT	CASSAYRIHGNQPQHF
TRBV21-1	-	-	TRBJ1-2	TGTGCCAGCAGCCCAGGGGAAGGGGGGACCTATGGCTACACCTTC	CASSPGEGGTYGYTF
TRBV9	-	-	TRBJ2-3	TGTGCCAGCAGCCCCACTCTCGGGACCAAGACGCCCACAGATACGCAGTATTTT	CASSPTLGTKTPTDTQYF
TRBV11-2	TRBD1	-	TRBJ2-7	TGTGCCAGCAGCTCGACAGGGGGAAACGAGCAGTACTTC	CASSSTGGNEQYF
TRBV5-4	-	-	TRBJ1-2	TGTGCCAGCAGCTTGGGGCAAAAGGTCGGGAAGGGCTACACCTTC	CASSLGQKVGKGYTF
TRBV5-1	TRBD1	-	TRBJ1-2	TGCGCCAGCAGCTTGAGGACAGGGCCCGGCTACACCTTC	CASSLRTGPGYTF